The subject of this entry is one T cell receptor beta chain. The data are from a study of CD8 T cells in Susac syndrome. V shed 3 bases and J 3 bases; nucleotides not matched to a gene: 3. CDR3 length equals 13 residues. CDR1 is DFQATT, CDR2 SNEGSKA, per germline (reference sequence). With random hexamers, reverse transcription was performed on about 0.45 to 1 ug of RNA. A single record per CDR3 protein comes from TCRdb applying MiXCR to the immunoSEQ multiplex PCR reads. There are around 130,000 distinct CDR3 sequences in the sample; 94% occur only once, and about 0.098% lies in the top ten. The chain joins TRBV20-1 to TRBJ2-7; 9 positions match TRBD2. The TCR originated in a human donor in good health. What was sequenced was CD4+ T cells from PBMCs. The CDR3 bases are TGCAGTGCTAGTAAGACTAGCGGCTACGAGCAGTACTTC. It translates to CSASKTSGYEQYF.